The 18 T cell receptor beta chains given below trace back to one sample, sequenced in a study of molecular identifiers for immune sequencing clone quantification. TCRdb re-called the PCR reads with MiXCR, one entry per CDR3 protein. This sample has about 320,000 distinct CDR3 sequences, with roughly a fifth found just once. The sequencing sample was made of naive CD8+ T cells from blood, with Jurkat cell RNA spiked in. Subset indicated: FACS-sorted CD8+CD4-CCR7+CD45RA+ naive T cells. The receptors stem from a human donor in good health. Some libraries in this study had Jurkat cell RNA spiked in.

Remarks on this clonotype: A much larger clone is a single base away; this may be a read error. This chain uses TRBV4-1 with TRBJ2-7; D possibly matches TRBD1 or TRBD2 (5 bases each). This CDR3 spans 14 amino acids. In germline, CDR1 is MGHRA, CDR2 YSYEKL. V lost 4 bases to trimming and J lost 6 bases, with 16 bases between them. CDR3 in DNA: TGCGCCAGCAGCCCGATTATAGCAGGGACCGAGCAGTACTTC. Translated: CASSPIIAGTEQYF.

Worth noting for this clonotype: A much larger clone lies a single base off, so this may be a read error. The chain links TRBV2 to TRBJ1-4; D gene unclear. The CDR3 length is 15 residues. Germline CDR1 reads SNHLY; CDR2 reads FYNNEI. The CDR3 region is CASSDRQNSKEKLFF. CDR3 in DNA: TGTGCCAGCAGTGACAGACAAAATTCTAAGGAAAAACTGTTTTTT.

The V gene is TRBV30, the J gene TRBJ1-1; D not certain. Germline V gives CDR1 GTSNPN, CDR2 SVGIG (reference sequence). Trimming pared 5 bases from V and 0 bases from J, leaving 7 bases between. This CDR3 comprises 12 residues. This CDR3 is CAWGNLNTEAFF. The CDR3 coding sequence is TGTGCCTGGGGGAACCTGAACACTGAAGCTTTCTTT.

In this sample, this clonotype turned up many times. V is TRBV28 and J is TRBJ2-6; D is undetermined. CDR3 length: 17 residues. Trimming took 2 bases from V and 0 from J, leaving 11 bases between them. The V gene's germline CDR1 is MDHEN and CDR2 SYDVKM. The DNA of the CDR3 is TGTGCCAGCAGTTTACCCCACAGCTCCTCTGGGGCCAACGTCCTGACTTTC. It encodes CASSLPHSSSGANVLTF.

Comments on this clonotype: A much bigger clone sits one base away, suggesting this may be a read error. The genes are TRBV19 and TRBJ1-1; 10 nucleotides line up with TRBD1. The CDR3 length is 15 residues. CDR1 and CDR2 (germline): LNHDA, SQIVND (reference sequence). The V segment lost 5 bases and the J segment 5 bases; nucleotides outside the gene matches: 8. The CDR3 sequence: CASSVADRGLTEAFF. Here the CDR3 DNA reads TGTGCCAGTAGTGTAGCAGACAGGGGGCTGACTGAAGCTTTCTTT.

In the case of this clonotype: A single base separates this from a much larger clone, so it may be a read error. This chain uses TRBV23-1 with TRBJ2-6, with no clear D. TRBV23-1 is an open reading frame, and its role is uncertain. The length of the CDR3 is 15 residues. Trimming took off 3 bases at V and 0 bases at J, with 6 bases between the two ends. This CDR3 is CASSHQPSGANVLTF. CDR3 coding DNA: TGCGCCAGCAGTCACCAGCCCTCTGGGGCCAACGTCCTGACTTTC.

This clonotype was found many times. V is TRBV29-1 and J is TRBJ2-7; D possibly corresponds to TRBD2 (5 bases). The CDR3 is 11 amino acids. The V gene lost 3 bases and the J gene lost 7 bases, with 10 bases spanning the gap. CDR1 is SQVTM and CDR2 is ANQGSEA in the germline V gene. Here the CDR3 reads CSVEGVGEQYF. The CDR3 region has the DNA TGCAGCGTTGAGGGAGTGGGAGAGCAGTACTTC.

There are a few counts of this clonotype. The gene calls are TRBV14 and TRBJ1-1; D is unclear. V was cut by 0 bases and J by 8 bases, with 7 bases left in between. Germline CDR1 is SGHDN and CDR2 is FVKESK. The CDR3 is 12 amino acids. Here the CDR3 reads CASSQDRIEAFF. In DNA form, the CDR3 reads TGTGCCAGCAGCCAAGACAGGATCGAAGCTTTCTTT.

This clonotype has a handful of counts. Compared with germline, one end of the junction differs, possibly owing to a read error. CDR3 in DNA: TGTGCTAGCAGCTTAGATCCGGGGAGTACCGGGGAGCTGTCTTTT. It codes for CASSLDPGSTGELSF. The chain links TRBV7-7 to TRBJ2-2; a weak D match, TRBD2 (5 bases). The CDR3 sequence is 15 residues long. Germline assignment: CDR1 SSHAT and CDR2 FNYEAQ (reference sequence).

V usage is TRBV11-2 and J usage is TRBJ2-1, with 8 bases matching TRBD1. The CDR3 spans 15 residues. Trimming cost V 5 bases and J 4 bases; bases outside gene matches: 7. Germline V gene data show CDR1 as SGHAT and CDR2 as FQNNGV. CDR3 coding DNA: TGTGCCAGCAGCCAGGACAGGGACTCGTACAATGAGCAGTTCTTC. This codes for CASSQDRDSYNEQFF.

This clonotype has ten or more counts. The chain is built from TRBV7-9 and TRBJ1-1, with TRBD1 identical over 12 bases. The V and J ends lost 10 bases and 2 bases, in that order; junction bases with no gene match: 2. The CDR3 covers 13 residues. Per the germline V gene, CDR1 is SEHNR and CDR2 is FQNEAQ (reference sequence). DNA of the CDR3: TGTGCCACCGGGACAGGGGGCAACACTGAAGCTTTCTTT. Residues: CATGTGGNTEAFF.

The sample holds a few counts of this clonotype. The V call is TRBV6-2 or TRBV6-3, the J call TRBJ2-5; 7 bases match TRBD1. Trimming removed 6 bases from V and 2 bases from J; junction bases left unmatched: 12. This CDR3 has 16 amino acids. Looked up from germline, CDR1 is MNHEY and CDR2 is SVGEGT. The CDR3 spells CASSGYRGYKQETQYF. In DNA form, the CDR3 reads TGTGCCAGCAGCGGCTACAGGGGCTATAAACAAGAGACCCAGTACTTC.

This clonotype was detected only a few times. This chain links TRBV9 with TRBJ2-3; a weak D match, TRBD2 (6 bases). The V and J ends lost 7 bases and 1 base respectively, with 19 bases between them. The CDR3 has 16 amino acids. Germline V lookup: CDR1 SGDLS, CDR2 YYNGEE. The CDR3: CASAKIGASGTDTQYF. The CDR3 DNA reads TGTGCCAGCGCGAAGATCGGGGCTAGCGGCACAGATACGCAGTATTTT.

The table lists this clonotype with many counts. This chain joins TRBV4-1 and TRBJ1-5; 9 bases line up with TRBD1. The CDR3 consists of 16 residues. Germline trimming cut 2 bases from V and 4 bases from J; bases unmatched to any gene: 6. CDR1 and CDR2 from the germline V gene are MGHRA and YSYEKL. DNA of the CDR3: TGCGCCAGCAGCCAACTAAACAGGGGGCGAAATCAGCCCCAGCATTTT. It translates to CASSQLNRGRNQPQHF.

This clonotype occurred many times. The chain couples TRBV28 to TRBJ2-1; 7 bases map to TRBD2. Germline CDR1 MDHEN, CDR2 SYDVKM. The V segment lost 5 bases and the J segment 5 bases; nucleotides outside the gene matches: 6. The CDR3 runs 14 residues. CDR3 nucleotides: TGTGCCAGCAGTCTTCGGGGGGATAACAATGAGCAGTTCTTC. It yields the protein CASSLRGDNNEQFF.

CDR3 sequence (DNA): TGTGCCAGTAGTATAGGGGACGAGAGCACAGATACGCAGTATTTT. It is translated as CASSIGDESTDTQYF. This rearrangement joins TRBV19 to TRBJ2-3, with D possibly being TRBD1 or TRBD2 (5 bases each). CDR3 size: 15 residues. Trimming cost V 1 base and J 0 bases, with 8 bases left between them. The germline V gene encodes CDR1 LNHDA and CDR2 SQIVND (reference sequence). The entire variable domain, with the rest obtained from reference TRBV19 and TRBJ2-3, is as follows: DGGITQSPKYLFRKEGQNVTLSCEQNLNHDAMYWYRQDPGQGLRLIYYSQIVNDFQKGDIAEGYSVSREKKESFPLTVTSAQKNPTAFYLCASSIGDESTDTQYFGPGTRLTVL.

This clonotype was picked up a small number of times. The rearrangement uses TRBV20-1 and TRBJ2-3; perhaps TRBD1 as D (5 bases). Trimming pared 5 bases from V and 6 bases from J, leaving 9 bases between. This CDR3 is 11 amino acids long. Germline CDR1 is DFQATT and CDR2 is SNEGSKA (reference sequence). The CDR3 sequence: CSAQAGDTQYF. Written as DNA, the CDR3 is TGCAGTGCTCAAGCAGGGGATACGCAGTATTTT.

Many counts were recorded for this clonotype. The chain carries TRBV10-3 and TRBJ1-1; TRBD1 agrees at 9 bases. J lost 0 bases, V lost 6 bases, and 2 bases had no gene match. Germline assignment: CDR1 ENHRY and CDR2 SYGVKD. The CDR3 is made up of 14 amino acids. Written as DNA, the CDR3 is TGTGCCATCAGGGGGACAGGGATGAACACTGAAGCTTTCTTT. This sequence encodes CAIRGTGMNTEAFF.